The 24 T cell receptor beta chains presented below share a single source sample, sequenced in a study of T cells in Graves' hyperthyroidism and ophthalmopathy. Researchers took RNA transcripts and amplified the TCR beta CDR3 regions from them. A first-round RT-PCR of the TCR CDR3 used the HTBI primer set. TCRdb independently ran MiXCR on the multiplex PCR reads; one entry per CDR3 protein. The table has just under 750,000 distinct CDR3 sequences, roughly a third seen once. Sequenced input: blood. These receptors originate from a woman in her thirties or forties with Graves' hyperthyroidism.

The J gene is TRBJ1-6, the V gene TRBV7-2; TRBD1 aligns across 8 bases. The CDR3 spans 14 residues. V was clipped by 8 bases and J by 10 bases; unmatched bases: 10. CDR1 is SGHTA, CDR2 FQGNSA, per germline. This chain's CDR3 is CASGAGTGSSPLHF. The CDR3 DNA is TGTGCCAGCGGAGCCGGGACAGGAAGCTCACCCCTCCACTTT.

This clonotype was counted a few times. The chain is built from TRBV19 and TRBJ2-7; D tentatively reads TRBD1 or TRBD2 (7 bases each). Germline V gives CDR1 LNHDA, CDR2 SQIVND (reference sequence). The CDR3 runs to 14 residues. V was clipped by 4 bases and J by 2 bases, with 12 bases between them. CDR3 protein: CASSTRGGPYEQYF. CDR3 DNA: TGTGCCAGTAGTACCAGGGGGGGGCCCTACGAGCAGTACTTC.

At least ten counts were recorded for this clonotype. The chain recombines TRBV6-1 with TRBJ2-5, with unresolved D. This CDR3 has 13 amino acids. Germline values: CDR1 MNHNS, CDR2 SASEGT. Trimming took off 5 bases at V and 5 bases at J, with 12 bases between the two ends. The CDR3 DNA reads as TGTGCCAGCAGTCCTCAACTTGCGGAGACCCAGTACTTC. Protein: CASSPQLAETQYF.

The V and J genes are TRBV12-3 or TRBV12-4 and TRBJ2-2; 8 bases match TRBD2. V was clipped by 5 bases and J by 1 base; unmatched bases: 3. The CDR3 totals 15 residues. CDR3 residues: CASSPLAGNTGELFF. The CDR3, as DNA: TGTGCCAGCAGTCCGCTAGCGGGGAACACCGGGGAGCTGTTTTTT.

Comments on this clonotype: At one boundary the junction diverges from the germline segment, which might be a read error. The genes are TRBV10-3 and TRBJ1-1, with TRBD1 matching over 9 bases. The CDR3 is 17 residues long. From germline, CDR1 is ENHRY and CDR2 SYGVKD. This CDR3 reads CASSFPGWGQGNTEAFF. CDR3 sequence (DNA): TGTGCCAGCAGTTTCCCCGGATGGGGACAGGGGAACACTGAAGCTTTCTTT.

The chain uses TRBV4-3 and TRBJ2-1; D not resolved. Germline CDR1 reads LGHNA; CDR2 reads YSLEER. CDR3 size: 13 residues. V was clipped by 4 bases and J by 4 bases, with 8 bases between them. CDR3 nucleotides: TGCGCCAGCAGCCTGGAAGTTTACAATGAGCAGTTCTTC. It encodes CASSLEVYNEQFF.

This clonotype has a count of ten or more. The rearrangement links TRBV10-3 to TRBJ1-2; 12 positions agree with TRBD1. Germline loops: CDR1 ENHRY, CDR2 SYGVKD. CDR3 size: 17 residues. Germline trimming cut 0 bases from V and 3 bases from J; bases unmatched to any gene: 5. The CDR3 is CAISESFGTGGDYGYTF. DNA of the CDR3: TGTGCCATCAGTGAGTCATTTGGGACAGGGGGCGACTATGGCTACACCTTC.

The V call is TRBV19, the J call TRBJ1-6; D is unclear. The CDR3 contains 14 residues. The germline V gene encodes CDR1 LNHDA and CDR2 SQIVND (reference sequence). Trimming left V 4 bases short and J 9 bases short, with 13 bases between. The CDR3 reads CASSRTSSTSPLHF. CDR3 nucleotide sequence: TGTGCCAGTAGTAGGACCTCGTCAACTTCACCCCTCCACTTT.

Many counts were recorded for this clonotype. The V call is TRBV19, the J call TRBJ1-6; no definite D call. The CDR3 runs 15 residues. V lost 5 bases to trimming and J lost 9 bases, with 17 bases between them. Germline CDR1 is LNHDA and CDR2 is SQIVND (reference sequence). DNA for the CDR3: TGTGCCAGTAGTTATAGAAGGGAGAGGAGTTCACCCCTCCACTTT. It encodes CASSYRRERSSPLHF. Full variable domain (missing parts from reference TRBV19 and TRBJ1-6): DGGITQSPKYLFRKEGQNVTLSCEQNLNHDAMYWYRQDPGQGLRLIYYSQIVNDFQKGDIAEGYSVSREKKESFPLTVTSAQKNPTAFYLCASSYRRERSSPLHFGNGTRLTVT.

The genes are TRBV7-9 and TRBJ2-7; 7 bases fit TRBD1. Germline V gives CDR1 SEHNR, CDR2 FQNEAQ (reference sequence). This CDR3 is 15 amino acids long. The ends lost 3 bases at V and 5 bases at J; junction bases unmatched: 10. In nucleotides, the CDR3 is TGTGCCAGCAGCTTGCAGTCCACAGGGGAAGACGAGCAGTACTTC. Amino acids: CASSLQSTGEDEQYF.

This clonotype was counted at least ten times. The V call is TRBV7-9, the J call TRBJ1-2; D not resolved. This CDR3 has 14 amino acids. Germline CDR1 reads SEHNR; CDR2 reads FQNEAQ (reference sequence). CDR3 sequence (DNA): TGTGGTACGCAAGAAGGGCCCTTTTCCTATGGCTACACCTTC. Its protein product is CGTQEGPFSYGYTF.

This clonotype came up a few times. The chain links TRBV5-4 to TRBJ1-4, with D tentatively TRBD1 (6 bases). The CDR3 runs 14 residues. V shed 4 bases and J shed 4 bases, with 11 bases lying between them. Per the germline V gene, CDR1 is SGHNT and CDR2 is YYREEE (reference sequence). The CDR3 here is CASSPDRVNEKLFF. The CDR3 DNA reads TGTGCCAGCAGCCCGGACAGAGTTAATGAAAAACTGTTTTTT.

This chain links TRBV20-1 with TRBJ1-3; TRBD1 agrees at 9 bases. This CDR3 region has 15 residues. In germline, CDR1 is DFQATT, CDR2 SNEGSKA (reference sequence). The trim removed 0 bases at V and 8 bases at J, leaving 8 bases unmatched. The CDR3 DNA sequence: TGCAGTGCTAGAGATGGGGACAGGGCAGGGGACACCATATATTTT. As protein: CSARDGDRAGDTIYF.

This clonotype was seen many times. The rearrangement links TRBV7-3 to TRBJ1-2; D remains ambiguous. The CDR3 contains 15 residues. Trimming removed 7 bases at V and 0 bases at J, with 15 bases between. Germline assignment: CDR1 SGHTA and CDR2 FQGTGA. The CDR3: CASTNPRGPNYGYTF. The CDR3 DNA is TGTGCCAGCACCAATCCACGTGGCCCTAACTATGGCTACACCTTC.

CDR3 protein: CASGQVGHEQYF. In nucleotides, the CDR3 is TGTGCCAGCGGACAGGTTGGTCACGAGCAGTACTTC. The chain joins TRBV28 to TRBJ2-7, with 7 bases fitting TRBD1. The CDR3 spans 12 residues. The germline gives CDR1 MDHEN, CDR2 SYDVKM. Trimming took 8 bases from V and 5 from J; bases not matched to a gene: 6.

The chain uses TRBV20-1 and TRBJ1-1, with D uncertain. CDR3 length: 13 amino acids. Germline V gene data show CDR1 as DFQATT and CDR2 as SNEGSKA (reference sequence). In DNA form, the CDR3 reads TGCGGGCTTGCGAAGGATTTAAACACTGAAGCTTTCTTT. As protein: CGLAKDLNTEAFF.

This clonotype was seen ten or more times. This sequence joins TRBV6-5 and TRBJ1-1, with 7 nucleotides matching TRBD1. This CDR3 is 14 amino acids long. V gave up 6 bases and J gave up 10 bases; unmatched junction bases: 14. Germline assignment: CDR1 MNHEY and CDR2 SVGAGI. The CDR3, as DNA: TGTGCCAGCAGCTCGAGAGGGACAGAAGAAGTAGCTTTCTTT. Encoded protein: CASSSRGTEEVAFF.

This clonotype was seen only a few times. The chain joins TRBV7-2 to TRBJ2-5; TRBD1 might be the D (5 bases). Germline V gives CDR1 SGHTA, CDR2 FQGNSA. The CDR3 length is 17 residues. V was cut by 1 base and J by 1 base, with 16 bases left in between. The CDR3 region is CASSLGIRGQSQETQYF. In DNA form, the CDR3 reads TGTGCCAGCAGCTTAGGTATTAGGGGCCAGTCCCAAGAGACCCAGTACTTC.

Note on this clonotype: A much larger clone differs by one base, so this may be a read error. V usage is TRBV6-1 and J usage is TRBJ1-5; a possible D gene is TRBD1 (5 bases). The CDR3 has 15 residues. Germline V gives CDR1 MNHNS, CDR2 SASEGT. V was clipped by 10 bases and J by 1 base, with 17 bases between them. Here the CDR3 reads CANKDSLRSNQPQHF. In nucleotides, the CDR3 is TGTGCCAACAAAGACAGCTTACGAAGCAATCAGCCCCAGCATTTT.

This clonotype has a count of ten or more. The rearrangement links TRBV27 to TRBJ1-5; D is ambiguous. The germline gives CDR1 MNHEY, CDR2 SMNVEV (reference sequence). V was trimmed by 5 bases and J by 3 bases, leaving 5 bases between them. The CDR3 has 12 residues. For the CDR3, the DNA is TGTGCCAGCAGTGCAATCAATCAGCCCCAGCATTTT. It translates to CASSAINQPQHF.

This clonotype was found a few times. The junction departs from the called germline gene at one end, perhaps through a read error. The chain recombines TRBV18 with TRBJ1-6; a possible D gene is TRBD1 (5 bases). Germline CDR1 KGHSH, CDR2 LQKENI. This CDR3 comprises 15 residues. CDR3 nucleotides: TGTGCCAGCTCACCAGCGCCAGGCGGGGGTTCATCCCTCCACTTT. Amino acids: CASSPAPGGGSSLHF.

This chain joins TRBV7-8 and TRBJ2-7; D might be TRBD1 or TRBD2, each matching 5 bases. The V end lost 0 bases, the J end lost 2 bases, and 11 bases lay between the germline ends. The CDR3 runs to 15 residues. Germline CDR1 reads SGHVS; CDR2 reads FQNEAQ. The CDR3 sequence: CASSLARDQTYEQYF. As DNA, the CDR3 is TGTGCCAGCAGCTTAGCGAGGGACCAGACCTACGAGCAGTACTTC.

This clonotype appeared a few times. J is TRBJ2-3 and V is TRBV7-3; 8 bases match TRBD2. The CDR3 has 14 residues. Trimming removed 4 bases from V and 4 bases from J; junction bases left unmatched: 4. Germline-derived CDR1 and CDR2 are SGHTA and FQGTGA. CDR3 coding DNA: TGTGCCAGCAGCTATGGACTAGCCGCAGATACGCAGTATTTT. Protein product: CASSYGLAADTQYF.

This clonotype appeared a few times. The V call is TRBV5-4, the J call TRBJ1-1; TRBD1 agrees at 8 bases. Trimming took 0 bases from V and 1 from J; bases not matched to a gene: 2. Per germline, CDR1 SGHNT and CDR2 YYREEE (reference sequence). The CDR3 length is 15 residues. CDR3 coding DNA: TGTGCCAGCAGCTTGGGGGGGACAGGGAACACTGAAGCTTTCTTT. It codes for CASSLGGTGNTEAFF.